One sample yielded the 18 T cell receptor beta chains listed below, sequenced in a study of T cell responses to AZD1222 COVID-19 vaccine (dated by TCRdb to the early 2020s). Receptor libraries were prepared by the immunoSEQ multiplex PCR assay. The immuneACCESS repertoire file appears here via TCRdb, limited to in-frame rearrangements. These files lack a portion of the clones; in checked studies, under half of the deficit traces to unresolved V genes, and the cause of the others is not known. The sample table holds 150,000 to 200,000 clones, of which 90% were seen once. Of the sample, roughly 6.2% falls within the top ten clones. The meaning of the sample's time point label: about 28 days (+/-7) after the second vaccine dose. Sequenced material: peripheral blood, taken 28 days after the second AZD1222 dose. The receptors stem from an adult who received the AZD1222 COVID-19 vaccine.

The chain employs TRBV19 and TRBJ1-2; D unclear. V dropped 5 bases and J dropped 4 bases, with 11 bases sitting between them. Looked up from germline, CDR1 is LNHDA and CDR2 is SQIVND (reference sequence). This CDR3 has 13 residues. The DNA of the CDR3 is TGTGCCAGTAGTTACGATCAGACCTATGGCTACACCTTC. This encodes CASSYDQTYGYTF.

This CDR3 is CASSQEREKLFF. The CDR3 DNA sequence: TGTGCCAGCAGCCAAGAGCGTGAAAAACTGTTTTTT. V usage is TRBV3-1 (or the pseudogene TRBV3-2) and J usage is TRBJ1-4, with no clear D. Germline-derived CDR1 and CDR2 are LGHDT and YNNKEL (reference sequence). Deletions cut 0 bases from V and 7 bases from J, with 3 bases between. The CDR3 has 12 residues.

V is TRBV14 and J is TRBJ2-3; D is uncertain. This CDR3 is 13 amino acids long. Germline V gives CDR1 SGHDN, CDR2 FVKESK. The germline V and J ends were trimmed by 4 bases and 1 base, with 6 bases remaining between them. This CDR3 reads CASSPHGTDTQYF. CDR3 bases: TGTGCCAGCAGCCCCCATGGCACAGATACGCAGTATTTT.

This sequence joins TRBV7-9 and TRBJ2-3, with D perhaps TRBD2 (5 bases). The CDR3 runs to 15 residues. Germline V gene lookup returns CDR1 SEHNR and CDR2 FQNEAQ (reference sequence). V lost 3 bases to trimming and J lost 3 bases, with 13 bases between them. The CDR3 reads CASSLMGEATDTQYF. The CDR3, as DNA: TGTGCCAGCAGCTTGATGGGAGAAGCGACAGATACGCAGTATTTT. Full variable domain (missing parts from reference TRBV7-9 and TRBJ2-3): DTGVSQNPRHKITKRGQNVTFRCDPISEHNRLYWYRQTLGQGPEFLTYFQNEAQLEKSRLLSDRFSAERPKGSFSTLEIQRTEQGDSAMYLCASSLMGEATDTQYFGPGTRLTVL.

The count of this clone is one. The V gene is TRBV11-2, the J gene TRBJ2-3; TRBD2 agrees at 11 bases. The V gene's germline CDR1 is SGHAT and CDR2 FQNNGV. Trimming took 6 bases from V and 3 from J; bases not matched to a gene: 14. The CDR3 consists of 18 residues. This chain's CDR3 is CASSFSTTASGRTDTQYF. The CDR3 nucleotides read TGTGCCAGCAGTTTCTCCACCACGGCTAGCGGGAGGACAGATACGCAGTATTTT. The full variable domain, its missing parts supplied by reference TRBV11-2 and TRBJ2-3, is EAGVAQSPRYKIIEKRQSVAFWCNPISGHATLYWYQQILGQGPKLLIQFQNNGVVDDSQLPKDRFSAERLKGVDSTLKIQPAKLEDSAVYLCASSFSTTASGRTDTQYFGPGTRLTVL.

V gene TRBV28 combines with J gene TRBJ2-7; D not resolved. V was clipped by 3 bases and J by 0 bases, with 24 bases between them. The CDR3 consists of 19 residues. Germline loops: CDR1 MDHEN, CDR2 SYDVKM. The DNA for the CDR3 is TGTGCCAGCAGTTTGGAACCGTGGTTGCCGGTTCGGTCCTCCTACGAGCAGTACTTC. This gives the protein CASSLEPWLPVRSSYEQYF.

V is TRBV3-1 (or the pseudogene TRBV3-2) and J is TRBJ1-2; D call uncertain. Germline assignment: CDR1 LGHDT and CDR2 YNNKEL (reference sequence). The CDR3 consists of 12 residues. Trimming took off 6 bases at V and 2 bases at J, with 7 bases between the two ends. The CDR3 bases are TGTGCCAGCAGGATGGGAAACTATGGCTACACCTTC. The encoded protein is CASRMGNYGYTF.

This clone has a single count. This chain links TRBV19 with TRBJ1-5; D may be TRBD1 (6 bases). The V gene's germline CDR1 is LNHDA and CDR2 SQIVND (reference sequence). This CDR3 spans 17 amino acids. V shed 7 bases and J shed 5 bases, with 24 bases lying between them. CDR3 region: CASTQSKTGRSDQPQHF. CDR3 in DNA: TGTGCCAGTACCCAATCAAAAACAGGGAGAAGCGATCAGCCCCAGCATTTT. The full variable domain, rest sourced from reference TRBV19 and TRBJ1-5, is DGGITQSPKYLFRKEGQNVTLSCEQNLNHDAMYWYRQDPGQGLRLIYYSQIVNDFQKGDIAEGYSVSREKKESFPLTVTSAQKNPTAFYLCASTQSKTGRSDQPQHFGDGTRLSIL.

V and J are TRBV28 and TRBJ1-6; possible D gene TRBD1, 5 bases. The CDR3 extends over 13 amino acids. The V gene's germline CDR1 is MDHEN and CDR2 SYDVKM. Trimming took off 8 bases at V and 3 bases at J, with 8 bases between the two ends. CDR3 loop: CASLGGYNSPLHF. The CDR3 DNA reads TGTGCCAGCCTGGGGGGCTATAATTCACCCCTCCACTTT.

The V call is TRBV5-1, the J call TRBJ1-2; a weak D match, TRBD1 (6 bases). Trimming took 3 bases from V and 3 from J, leaving 18 bases between them. Germline V gene data show CDR1 as SGHRS and CDR2 as YFSETQ. The CDR3 sequence is 16 residues long. CDR3 sequence reads: CASSSTTGLLHYGYTF. The DNA of the CDR3 is TGCGCCAGCAGCTCAACCACAGGGTTATTACACTATGGCTACACCTTC.

The chain has TRBV7-2 and TRBJ2-2, with 8 bases fitting TRBD1. Germline CDR1 and CDR2: SGHTA and FQGNSA. This CDR3 has 16 amino acids. Unmatched junction bases numbered 4, after V lost 4 bases and J lost 0 bases. This chain's CDR3 is CASSSTGGANTGELFF. The CDR3 nucleotides read TGTGCCAGCAGCTCTACAGGGGGAGCGAACACCGGGGAGCTGTTTTTT.

V is TRBV10-3 and J is TRBJ2-1, with 12 bases lining up with TRBD2. The length of the CDR3 is 20 residues. Germline V CDR1 and CDR2: ENHRY, SYGVKD. The trim removed 7 bases at V and 7 bases at J, leaving 23 bases unmatched. CDR3: CAINQQGGILAGGLSNEQFF. CDR3 nucleotide sequence: TGTGCCATCAACCAACAGGGAGGGATACTAGCGGGAGGTCTCTCTAATGAGCAGTTCTTC.

This sequence joins TRBV27 and TRBJ1-6, with 9 bases matching TRBD1. After removal of 6 bases from V and 0 bases from J, the junction contained 15 bases not matched to a gene. Germline loops: CDR1 MNHEY, CDR2 SMNVEV (reference sequence). This CDR3 is 20 amino acids long. The CDR3 loop reads CASSRYPGQGSLSYNSPLHF. The CDR3 coding sequence is TGTGCCAGCAGCCGATATCCGGGACAGGGTTCCCTCTCCTATAATTCACCCCTCCACTTT.

The rearrangement joins TRBV5-5 to TRBJ2-1; TRBD2 is a possible D gene (7 bases). In germline, CDR1 is SGHKS, CDR2 YYEKEE (reference sequence). This CDR3 region has 15 residues. V was clipped by 5 bases and J by 1 base, with 13 bases between them. The CDR3 nucleotides are TGTGCCAGCAGGGTTGCGGGGGCGTCCTACAATGAGCAGTTCTTC. Protein product: CASRVAGASYNEQFF.

V usage is TRBV28 and J usage is TRBJ2-2, with 12 nucleotides matching TRBD2. The CDR3 extends over 15 amino acids. Per germline, CDR1 MDHEN and CDR2 SYDVKM. Trimming cost V 7 bases and J 7 bases; bases outside gene matches: 7. The CDR3 reads CASNPSGRVSGELFF. Written as DNA, the CDR3 is TGTGCCAGCAACCCTAGCGGGAGGGTAAGCGGGGAGCTGTTTTTT.

Comments on this clone: This same CDR3 is encoded by further DNA sequences in the sample. The chain couples TRBV28 to TRBJ1-2; D is ambiguous. V shed 6 bases and J shed 4 bases, with 9 bases lying between them. This CDR3 is 12 amino acids long. Per the germline V gene, CDR1 is MDHEN and CDR2 is SYDVKM. CDR3 bases: TGTGCCAGCAGCCTAGGAGGCTATGGCTACACCTTC. It codes for CASSLGGYGYTF.

V usage is TRBV6-5 and J usage is TRBJ1-1, with 7 bases that match TRBD1. Germline V gene data show CDR1 as MNHEY and CDR2 as SVGAGI. The J segment lost 9 bases and the V segment lost 4 bases, leaving 5 bases of the junction unmatched. The CDR3 runs to 12 residues. In nucleotides, the CDR3 is TGTGCCAGCAGTTCCCAGACAGGGCAAGCTTTCTTT. This codes for CASSSQTGQAFF.

CDR3 amino acids: CASSRGLAGPNEQFF. For the CDR3, the DNA is TGTGCCAGCAGCCGTGGACTAGCGGGTCCGAATGAGCAGTTCTTC. The chain couples TRBV9 to TRBJ2-1; 11 bases align to TRBD2. The CDR3 runs 15 residues. Looked up from germline, CDR1 is SGDLS and CDR2 is YYNGEE. The J segment lost 7 bases and the V segment lost 4 bases, leaving 7 bases of the junction unmatched.